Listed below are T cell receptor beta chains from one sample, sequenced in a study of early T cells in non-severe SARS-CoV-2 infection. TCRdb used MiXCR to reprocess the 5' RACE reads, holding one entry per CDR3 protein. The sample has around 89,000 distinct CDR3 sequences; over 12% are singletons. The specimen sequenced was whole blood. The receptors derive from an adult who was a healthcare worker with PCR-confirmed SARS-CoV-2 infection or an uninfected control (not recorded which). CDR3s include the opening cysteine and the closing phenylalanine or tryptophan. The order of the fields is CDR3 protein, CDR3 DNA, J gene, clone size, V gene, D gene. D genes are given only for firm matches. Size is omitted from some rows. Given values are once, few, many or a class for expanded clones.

CDR3: CSVEGTGRNGYTF
DNA: TGCAGCGTTGAAGGGACGGGGAGGAACGGCTACACCTTC
J: TRBJ1-2
size: NA
V: TRBV29-1
D: NA

CDR3: CASSSTGDTGELFF
DNA: TGTGCCAGCAGCTCGACAGGGGACACCGGGGAGCTGTTTTTT
J: TRBJ2-2
size: few
V: TRBV2
D: TRBD1

CDR3: CASRDLGNTIYF
DNA: TGTGCCAGCCGGGACCTTGGAAACACCATATATTTT
J: TRBJ1-3
size: many
V: TRBV6-1
D: NA

CDR3: CASSVGATDEQFF
DNA: TGTGCCAGCAGCGTAGGGGCCACGGATGAGCAGTTCTTC
J: TRBJ2-1
size: NA
V: TRBV9
D: NA

CDR3: CASSQGPLGADTQYF
DNA: TGTGCCAGCAGCCAAGGGCCCCTGGGGGCAGATACGCAGTATTTT
J: TRBJ2-3
size: few
V: TRBV3-1
D: NA

CDR3: CASSSPGTEETQYF
DNA: TGTGCCAGCAGCTCGCCCGGGACTGAAGAGACCCAGTACTTC
J: TRBJ2-5
size: many
V: TRBV7-9
D: NA

CDR3: CASSPQNTEAFF
DNA: TGTGCCAGCTCCCCACAGAACACTGAAGCTTTCTTT
J: TRBJ1-1
size: NA
V: TRBV18
D: NA

CDR3: CASSPGQLNEKLFF
DNA: TGCGCCAGCAGCCCCGGACAGCTAAATGAAAAACTGTTTTTT
J: TRBJ1-4
size: NA
V: TRBV5-1
D: NA

CDR3: CASSQGQGTHNTIYF
DNA: TGTGCCAGCAGCCAAGGACAGGGGACACATAACACCATATATTTT
J: TRBJ1-3
size: few
V: TRBV3-1
D: TRBD1

CDR3: CAISDGGGADSSRTDTQYF
DNA: TGTGCCATCAGTGATGGCGGGGGGGCCGACTCTTCTCGGACAGATACGCAGTATTTT
J: TRBJ2-3
size: NA
V: TRBV10-3
D: TRBD2

CDR3: CASSILHREDYGYTF
DNA: TGTGCCAGTAGTATTTTGCACAGGGAGGACTATGGCTACACCTTC
J: TRBJ1-2
size: many
V: TRBV19
D: NA

CDR3: CASSVGGPQTGELFF
DNA: TGTGCCAGCAGCGTGGGTGGGCCTCAGACCGGGGAGCTGTTTTTT
J: TRBJ2-2
size: few
V: TRBV9
D: NA

CDR3: CASSSRLVQETQYF
DNA: TGTGCCAGCAGCTCCCGGCTAGTGCAAGAGACCCAGTACTTC
J: TRBJ2-5
size: NA
V: TRBV13
D: NA

CDR3: CASSSGSGGAWDEQFF
DNA: TGTGCCAGCAGCTCGGGAAGCGGGGGGGCCTGGGATGAGCAGTTCTTC
J: TRBJ2-1
size: NA
V: TRBV12-3/TRBV12-4
D: TRBD2

CDR3: CASSHAGRNTGELFF
DNA: TGCGCCAGCAGCCACGCGGGACGGAACACCGGGGAGCTGTTTTTT
J: TRBJ2-2
size: NA
V: TRBV4-1
D: NA

CDR3: CAIRATSGGAARPQYF
DNA: TGTGCCATCAGGGCCACTAGCGGGGGGGCCGCCCGGCCGCAGTATTTT
J: TRBJ2-3
size: few
V: TRBV10-3
D: TRBD2

CDR3: CASSINRGSRGSYTF
DNA: TGTGCCAGCAGTATCAACAGGGGTTCGCGCGGGAGCTACACCTTC
J: TRBJ1-2
size: NA
V: TRBV2
D: TRBD1

CDR3: CSAPGPGNQPQHF
DNA: TGCAGTGCCCCGGGACCGGGCAATCAGCCCCAGCATTTT
J: TRBJ1-5
size: many
V: TRBV20-1
D: NA

CDR3: CSPVRSRGTEAFF
DNA: TGCAGCCCGGTGAGGTCTCGAGGCACTGAAGCTTTCTTT
J: TRBJ1-1
size: few
V: TRBV29-1
D: NA

CDR3: CASSYSGTGELFF
DNA: TGTGCCAGCAGTTACAGCGGTACCGGGGAGCTGTTTTTT
J: TRBJ2-2
size: NA
V: TRBV6-6
D: NA

CDR3: CASSGEGGTNYGYTF
DNA: TGTGCCAGCAGCGGGGAAGGCGGTACTAACTATGGCTACACCTTC
J: TRBJ1-2
size: few
V: TRBV9
D: NA

CDR3: CARKRTGLNQPQHF
DNA: TGTGCCCGAAAACGGACAGGCCTCAATCAGCCCCAGCATTTT
J: TRBJ1-5
size: NA
V: TRBV13
D: TRBD1

CDR3: CASPPGTQYF
DNA: TGTGCCAGCCCTCCGGGGACCCAGTACTTC
J: TRBJ2-5
size: few
V: TRBV7-4
D: NA

CDR3: CASRAQGISYNSPLHF
DNA: TGTGCCAGCCGCGCACAGGGGATCTCCTATAATTCACCCCTCCACTTT
J: TRBJ1-6
size: NA
V: TRBV12-3/TRBV12-4
D: TRBD1

CDR3: CSARVGGRHNEQFF
DNA: TGCAGTGCTAGAGTGGGGGGTCGTCACAATGAGCAGTTCTTC
J: TRBJ2-1
size: NA
V: TRBV20-1
D: NA

CDR3: CASSPLGTGELFF
DNA: TGTGCCAGCAGCCCCCTCGGCACCGGGGAGCTGTTTTTT
J: TRBJ2-2
size: NA
V: TRBV9
D: NA

CDR3: CATSDSGGVNTEAFF
DNA: TGTGCCACCAGTGATTCAGGGGGCGTGAACACTGAAGCTTTCTTT
J: TRBJ1-1
size: NA
V: TRBV24-1
D: TRBD1

CDR3: CASSLLGGADTGELFF
DNA: TGTGCCAGCAGCTTATTAGGGGGCGCGGACACCGGGGAGCTGTTTTTT
J: TRBJ2-2
size: NA
V: TRBV7-2
D: TRBD1

CDR3: CASGLQGRGLSGANVLTF
DNA: TGTGCTAGTGGTTTGCAGGGTCGAGGGCTTTCTGGGGCCAACGTCCTGACTTTC
J: TRBJ2-6
size: few
V: TRBV12-5
D: NA

CDR3: CASNPGEGEKLFF
DNA: TGTGCCAGTAACCCGGGGGAAGGTGAAAAACTGTTTTTT
J: TRBJ1-4
size: NA
V: TRBV19
D: NA

CDR3: CSVEVNNYGYTF
DNA: TGCAGCGTTGAAGTAAATAACTATGGCTACACCTTC
J: TRBJ1-2
size: few
V: TRBV29-1
D: NA

CDR3: CSVRRGAGGELFF
DNA: TGCAGCGTCAGGAGGGGGGCAGGCGGGGAGCTGTTTTTT
J: TRBJ2-2
size: NA
V: TRBV29-1
D: NA

CDR3: CSAFLSGTGTDTQYF
DNA: TGCAGTGCCTTCCTTTCCGGGACTGGCACAGATACGCAGTATTTT
J: TRBJ2-3
size: few
V: TRBV20-1
D: NA

CDR3: CSAAGTVYGYTF
DNA: TGCAGCGCTGCCGGGACAGTCTATGGCTACACCTTC
J: TRBJ1-2
size: NA
V: TRBV29-1
D: TRBD1

CDR3: CAWSNLRGEKLFF
DNA: TGTGCCTGGAGTAACCTTCGGGGTGAAAAACTGTTTTTT
J: TRBJ1-4
size: many
V: TRBV30
D: NA

CDR3: CASTPQLWEETQYF
DNA: TGTGCCAGCACCCCACAGTTATGGGAGGAGACCCAGTACTTC
J: TRBJ2-5
size: NA
V: TRBV7-2
D: NA